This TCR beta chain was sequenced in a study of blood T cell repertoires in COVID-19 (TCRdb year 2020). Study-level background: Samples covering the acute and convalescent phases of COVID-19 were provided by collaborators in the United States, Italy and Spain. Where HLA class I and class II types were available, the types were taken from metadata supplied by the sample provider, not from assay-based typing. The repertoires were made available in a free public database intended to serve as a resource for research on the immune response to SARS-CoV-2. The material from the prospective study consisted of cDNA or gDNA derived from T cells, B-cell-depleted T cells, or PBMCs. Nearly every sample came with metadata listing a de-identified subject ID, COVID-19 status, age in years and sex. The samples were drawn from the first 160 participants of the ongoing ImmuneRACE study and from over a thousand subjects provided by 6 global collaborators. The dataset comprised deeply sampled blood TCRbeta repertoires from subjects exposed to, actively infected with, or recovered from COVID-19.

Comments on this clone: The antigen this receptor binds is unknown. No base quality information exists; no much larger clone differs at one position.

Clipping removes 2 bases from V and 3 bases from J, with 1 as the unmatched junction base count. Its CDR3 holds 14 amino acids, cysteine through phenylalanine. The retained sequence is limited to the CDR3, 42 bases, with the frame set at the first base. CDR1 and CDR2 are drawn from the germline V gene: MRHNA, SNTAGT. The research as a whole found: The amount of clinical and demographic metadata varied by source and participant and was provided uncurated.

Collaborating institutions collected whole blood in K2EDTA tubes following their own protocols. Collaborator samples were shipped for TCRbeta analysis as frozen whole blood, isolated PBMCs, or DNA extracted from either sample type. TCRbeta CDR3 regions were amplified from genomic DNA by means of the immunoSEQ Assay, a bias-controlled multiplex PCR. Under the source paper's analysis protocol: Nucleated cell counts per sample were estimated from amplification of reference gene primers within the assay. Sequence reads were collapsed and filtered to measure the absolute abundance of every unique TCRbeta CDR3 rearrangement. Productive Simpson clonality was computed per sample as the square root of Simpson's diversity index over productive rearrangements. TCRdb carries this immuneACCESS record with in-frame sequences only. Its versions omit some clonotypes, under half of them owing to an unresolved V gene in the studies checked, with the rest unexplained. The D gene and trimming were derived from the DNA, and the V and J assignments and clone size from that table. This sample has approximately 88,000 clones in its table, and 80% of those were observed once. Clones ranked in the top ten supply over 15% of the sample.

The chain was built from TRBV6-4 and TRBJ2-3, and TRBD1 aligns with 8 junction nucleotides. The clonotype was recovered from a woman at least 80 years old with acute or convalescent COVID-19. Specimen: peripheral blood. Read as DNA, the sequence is TGTGCCAGCAGTGACACAGGGGGTACAGATACGCAGTATTTT. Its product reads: CASSDTGGTDTQYF.